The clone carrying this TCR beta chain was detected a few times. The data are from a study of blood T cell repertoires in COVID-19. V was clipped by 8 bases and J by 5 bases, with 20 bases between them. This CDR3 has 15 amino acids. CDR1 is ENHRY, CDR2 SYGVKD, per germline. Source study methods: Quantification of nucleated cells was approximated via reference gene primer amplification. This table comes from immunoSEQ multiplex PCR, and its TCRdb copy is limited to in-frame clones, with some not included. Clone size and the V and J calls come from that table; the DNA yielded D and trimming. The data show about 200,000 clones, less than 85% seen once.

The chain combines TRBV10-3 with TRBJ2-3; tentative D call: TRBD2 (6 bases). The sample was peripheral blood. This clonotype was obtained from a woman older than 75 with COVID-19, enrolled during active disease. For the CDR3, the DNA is TGTGCCATCTTTGCGGCCCGGAATAGCGGAGATACGCAGTATTTT. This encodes CAIFAARNSGDTQYF.